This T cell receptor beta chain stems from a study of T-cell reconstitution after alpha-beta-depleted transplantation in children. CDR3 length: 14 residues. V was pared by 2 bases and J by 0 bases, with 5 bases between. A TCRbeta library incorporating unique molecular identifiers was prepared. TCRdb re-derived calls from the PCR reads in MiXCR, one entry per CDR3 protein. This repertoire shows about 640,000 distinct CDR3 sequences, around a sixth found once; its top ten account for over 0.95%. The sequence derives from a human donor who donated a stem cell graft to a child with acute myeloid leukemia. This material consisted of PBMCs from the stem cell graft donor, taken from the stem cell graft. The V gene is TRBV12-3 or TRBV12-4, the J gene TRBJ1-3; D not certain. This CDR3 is CASSLMDSGNTIYF. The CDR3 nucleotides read TGTGCCAGCAGTTTAATGGACTCTGGAAACACCATATATTTT.